This T cell receptor (beta chain) came from a study of blood T cell repertoires in COVID-19. The overall study: The analysed material was cDNA or gDNA that came from T cells, B-cell-depleted T cells, or PBMCs.

Original processing methods: Reference gene primer amplification gave nucleated cell count estimates. TCRdb keeps only in-frame clones here, not all; method: immunoSEQ multiplex PCR. V, J and clone size are those of that table, while D and trimming were read from the DNA. The sample includes 95,000 to 100,000 clones, around 93% seen only once; the top ten take around 15%. Germline loops: CDR1 SGHRS, CDR2 YFSETQ. With 4 bases clipped from V and 5 bases from J, the junction kept 8 bases outside the gene matches. This CDR3 is built from 14 residues. What was sequenced was peripheral blood. The sequence was obtained from a man between 50 and 59 years old with acute or convalescent COVID-19. This chain links TRBV5-1 with TRBJ1-2; 7 bases align to TRBD1. CDR3 residues: CASSQGTARYGYTF. In DNA, the CDR3 is TGCGCCAGCAGCCAAGGGACAGCCAGATATGGCTACACCTTC.